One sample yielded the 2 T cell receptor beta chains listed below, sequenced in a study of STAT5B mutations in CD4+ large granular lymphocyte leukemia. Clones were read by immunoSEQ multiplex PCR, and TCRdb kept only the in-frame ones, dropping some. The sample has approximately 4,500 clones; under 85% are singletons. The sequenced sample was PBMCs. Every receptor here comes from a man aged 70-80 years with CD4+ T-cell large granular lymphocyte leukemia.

In nucleotides, the CDR3 is TGTGCCAGCAGCTGCCTCCGGGGAGGCGCGGGAGAGCAGTACTTC. Translated: CASSCLRGGAGEQYF. The chain combines TRBV21-1 with TRBJ2-7; TRBD2 reflects the table's D call only, with no check against the DNA. TRBV21-1 is shown as a pseudogene. The CDR3 runs to 15 residues.

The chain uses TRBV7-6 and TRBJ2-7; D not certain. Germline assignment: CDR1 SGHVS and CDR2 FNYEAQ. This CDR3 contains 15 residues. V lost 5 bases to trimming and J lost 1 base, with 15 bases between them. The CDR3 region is CASSPWPRLSYEQYF. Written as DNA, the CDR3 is TGTGCCAGCAGCCCTTGGCCAAGGCTATCCTACGAGCAGTACTTC.